These 3 T cell receptor beta chains came from one sample sequenced in a study of CD8+CD57+ T cells in acquired aplastic anemia. All sequencing subjects had displayed CD8+CD57+ cell expansion on flow cytometry. The use of genomic DNA as template underpinned the TCR beta VDJ and CDR3 profiling. Using its own MiXCR run on the reads, TCRdb lists one record per CDR3 protein. This table holds hundreds of thousands of distinct CDR3 sequences, 45% to 65% found once. Sequenced material: sorted CD4+, CD8+, or CD8+CD57+ T cells (not recorded which) from PBMCs. The source is a human donor with aplastic anemia.

This chain links TRBV19 with TRBJ2-1; 8 positions agree with TRBD1. This CDR3 has 15 amino acids. V lost 5 bases to trimming and J lost 8 bases; unmatched junction nucleotides: 11. Germline values: CDR1 LNHDA, CDR2 SQIVND (reference sequence). CDR3 nucleotides: TGTGCCAGTAGTCCCACCGGGACAGGAGGAGATGAGCAGTTCTTC. This codes for CASSPTGTGGDEQFF.

The sample holds many counts of this clonotype. This chain joins TRBV7-2 and TRBJ1-1; D remains ambiguous. The V end was cut by 5 bases, the J end by 8 bases, with 12 bases between. This CDR3 spans 12 amino acids. Germline V gives CDR1 SGHTA, CDR2 FQGNSA. CDR3 DNA sequence: TGTGCCAGCAGCCTTGGACGGAGAGAAGCTTTCTTT. The encoded protein is CASSLGRREAFF.

This chain joins TRBV5-1 and TRBJ2-7; 12 nucleotides line up with TRBD2. CDR3 length: 16 amino acids. After removal of 4 bases from V and 0 bases from J, the junction contained 5 bases not matched to a gene. CDR1 SGHRS and CDR2 YFSETQ come from the germline V gene. CDR3 amino acids: CASSLLAGGSSYEQYF. The CDR3 DNA sequence: TGCGCCAGCAGCCTACTAGCGGGGGGTAGCTCCTACGAGCAGTACTTC.